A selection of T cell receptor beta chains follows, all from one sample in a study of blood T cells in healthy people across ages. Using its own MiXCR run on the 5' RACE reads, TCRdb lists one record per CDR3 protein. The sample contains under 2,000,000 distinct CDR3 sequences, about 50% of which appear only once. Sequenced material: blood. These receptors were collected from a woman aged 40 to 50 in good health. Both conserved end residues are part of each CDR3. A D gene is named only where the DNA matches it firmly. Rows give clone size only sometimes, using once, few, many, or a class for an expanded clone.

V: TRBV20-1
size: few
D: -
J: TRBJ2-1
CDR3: CSARGGFYNEQFF
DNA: TGCAGTGCACGAGGGGGGTTTTACAATGAGCAGTTCTTC

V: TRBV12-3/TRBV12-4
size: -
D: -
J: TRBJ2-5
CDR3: CASSRPPVQGLQETQYF
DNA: TGTGCCAGCAGTCGTCCGCCCGTACAGGGTCTTCAAGAGACCCAGTACTTC

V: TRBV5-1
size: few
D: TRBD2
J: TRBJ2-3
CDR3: CASTTRTGGPSTDTQYF
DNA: TGCGCCAGCACTACCCGAACGGGGGGGCCTAGCACAGATACGCAGTATTTT

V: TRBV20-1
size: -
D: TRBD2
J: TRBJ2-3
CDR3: CSASSSGGATDTQYF
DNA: TGCAGTGCTAGTTCCAGCGGGGGCGCCACAGATACGCAGTATTTT

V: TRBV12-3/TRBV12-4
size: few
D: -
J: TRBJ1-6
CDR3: CASSFRLSPLHF
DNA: TGTGCCAGCAGTTTTCGTCTTTCACCCCTCCACTTT

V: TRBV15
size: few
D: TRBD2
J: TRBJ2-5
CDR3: CATSSTSGGSKETQYF
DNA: TGTGCCACCAGCAGTACTAGCGGGGGGTCTAAAGAGACCCAGTACTTC

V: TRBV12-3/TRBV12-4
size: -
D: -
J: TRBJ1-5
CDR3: CASSLGDTDQPQHF
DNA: TGTGCCAGCAGTTTAGGGGACACCGATCAGCCCCAGCATTTT

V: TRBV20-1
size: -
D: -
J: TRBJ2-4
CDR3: CSARGTKNIQYF
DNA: TGCAGTGCTAGGGGTACCAAAAACATTCAGTACTTC

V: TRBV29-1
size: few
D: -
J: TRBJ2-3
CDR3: CSVNLWQPSTDTQYF
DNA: TGCAGCGTGAACCTCTGGCAGCCTAGCACAGATACGCAGTATTTT

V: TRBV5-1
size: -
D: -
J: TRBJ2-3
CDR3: CASSSFMDRTDTQYF
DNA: TGCGCCAGCAGCTCTTTTATGGACCGCACAGATACGCAGTATTTT

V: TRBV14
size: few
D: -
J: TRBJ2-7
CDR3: CASSTRQYF
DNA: TGTGCCAGCAGCACGCGGCAGTACTTC

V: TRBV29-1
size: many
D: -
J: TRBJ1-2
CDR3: CSVEVVARGYTF
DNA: TGCAGCGTTGAGGTGGTGGCGCGGGGCTACACCTTC

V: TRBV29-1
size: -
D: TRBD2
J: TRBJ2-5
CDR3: CSVEEGGTKTQYF
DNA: TGCAGCGTTGAAGAAGGAGGGACTAAGACCCAGTACTTC

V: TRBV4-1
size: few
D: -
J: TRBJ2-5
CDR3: CASSHPEARYQETQYF
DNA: TGCGCCAGCAGCCATCCGGAGGCCAGGTACCAAGAGACCCAGTACTTC

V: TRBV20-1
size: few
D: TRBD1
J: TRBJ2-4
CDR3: CSVTGQTLLLAKNIQYF
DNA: TGCAGTGTCACGGGACAGACTTTACTTCTAGCCAAAAACATTCAGTACTTC

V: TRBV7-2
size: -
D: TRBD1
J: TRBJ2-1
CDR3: CASSFQGASYNEQFF
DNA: TGTGCCAGCAGCTTCCAGGGGGCTTCCTACAATGAGCAGTTCTTC

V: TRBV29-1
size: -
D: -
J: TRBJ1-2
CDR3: CSVVGQSIYGYTF
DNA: TGCAGCGTTGTGGGGCAGAGTATCTATGGCTACACCTTC

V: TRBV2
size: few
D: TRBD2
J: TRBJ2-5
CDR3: CARASGGETQYF
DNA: TGTGCCAGGGCTAGCGGGGGAGAGACCCAGTACTTC

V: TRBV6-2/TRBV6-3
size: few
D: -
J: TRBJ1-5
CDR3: CASSYSLGQGDQPQHF
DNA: TGTGCCAGCAGTTACTCGCTTGGGCAGGGAGATCAGCCCCAGCATTTT

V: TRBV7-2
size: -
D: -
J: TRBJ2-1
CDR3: CASSSTVLPVHSEQFF
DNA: TGTGCCAGCAGCTCCACGGTCCTCCCAGTCCACAGTGAGCAGTTCTTC

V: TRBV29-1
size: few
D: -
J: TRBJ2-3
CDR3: CSVLSEVTDTQYF
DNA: TGCAGCGTCCTTAGCGAAGTCACAGATACGCAGTATTTT

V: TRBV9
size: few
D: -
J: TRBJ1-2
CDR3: CASSGRDGHYGYTF
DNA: TGTGCCAGCAGCGGCCGGGACGGACACTATGGCTACACCTTC

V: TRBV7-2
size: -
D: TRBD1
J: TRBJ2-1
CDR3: CASSRQGGVGLQFF
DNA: TGTGCCAGCAGCAGACAGGGGGGAGTGGGTCTGCAGTTCTTC

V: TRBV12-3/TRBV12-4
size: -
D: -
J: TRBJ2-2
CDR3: CASSLGVSDVTGELFF
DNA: TGTGCCAGCAGTTTAGGGGTTAGCGATGTCACCGGGGAGCTGTTTTTT

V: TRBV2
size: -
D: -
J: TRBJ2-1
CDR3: CASSDDDRGGNEQFF
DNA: TGTGCCAGCAGTGATGATGATAGAGGGGGCAATGAGCAGTTCTTC

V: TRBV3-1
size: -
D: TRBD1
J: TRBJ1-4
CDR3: CASSQGAGTGAEKLFF
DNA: TGTGCCAGCAGCCAAGGGGCGGGGACAGGGGCTGAAAAACTGTTTTTT

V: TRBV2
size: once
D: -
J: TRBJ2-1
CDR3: CASRHREGYNEQFF
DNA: TGTGCCAGCAGACACAGGGAAGGCTACAATGAGCAGTTCTTC

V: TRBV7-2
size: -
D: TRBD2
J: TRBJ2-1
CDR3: CASSSQGLAGGGQFF
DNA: TGTGCCAGCAGCTCCCAGGGACTAGCGGGAGGTGGGCAGTTCTTC

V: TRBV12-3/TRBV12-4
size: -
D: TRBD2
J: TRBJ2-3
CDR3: CASTGLAGPSTDTQYF
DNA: TGTGCCAGCACCGGACTAGCGGGACCTAGCACAGATACGCAGTATTTT

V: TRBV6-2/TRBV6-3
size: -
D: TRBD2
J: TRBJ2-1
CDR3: CASSYGTRGNEQFF
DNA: TGTGCCAGCAGTTACGGGACTAGAGGCAATGAGCAGTTCTTC

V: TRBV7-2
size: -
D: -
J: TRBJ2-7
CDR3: CASSLAGPGQYYEQYF
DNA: TGTGCCAGCAGCTTAGCTGGCCCTGGACAATACTACGAGCAGTACTTC

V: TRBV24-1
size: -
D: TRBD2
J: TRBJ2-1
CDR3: CATSGRGVRMDNEQFF
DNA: TGTGCCACCAGTGGACGGGGGGTAAGAATGGACAATGAGCAGTTCTTC

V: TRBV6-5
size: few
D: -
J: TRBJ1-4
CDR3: CASSRAEREKLFF
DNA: TGTGCCAGCAGTCGGGCGGAACGGGAAAAACTGTTTTTT

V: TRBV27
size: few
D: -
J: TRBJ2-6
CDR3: CASSFGASSGANVLTF
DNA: TGTGCCAGCAGTTTTGGAGCCAGCTCTGGGGCCAACGTCCTGACTTTC

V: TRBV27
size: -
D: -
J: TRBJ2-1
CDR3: CASRIGFTEQFF
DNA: TGTGCCAGCAGGATAGGGTTCACTGAGCAGTTCTTC

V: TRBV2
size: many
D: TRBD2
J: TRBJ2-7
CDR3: CASSAGRVYEQYF
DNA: TGTGCCAGCAGCGCCGGGAGGGTCTACGAGCAGTACTTC

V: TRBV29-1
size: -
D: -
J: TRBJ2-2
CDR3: CSVWVGGTGELFF
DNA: TGCAGCGTTTGGGTCGGGGGAACCGGGGAGCTGTTTTTT

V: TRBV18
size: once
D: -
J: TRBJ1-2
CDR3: CASSPPTRYGYTF
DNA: TGTGCCAGCTCACCACCGACCCGCTATGGCTACACCTTC

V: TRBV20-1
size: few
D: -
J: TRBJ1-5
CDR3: CSARERGISNQPQHF
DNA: TGCAGTGCTAGAGAACGGGGAATTAGCAATCAGCCCCAGCATTTT

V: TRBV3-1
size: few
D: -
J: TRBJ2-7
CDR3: CASRDIGEQYF
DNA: TGTGCCAGCAGGGACATAGGCGAGCAGTACTTC

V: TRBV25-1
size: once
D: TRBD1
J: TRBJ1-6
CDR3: CASSLPDRASPLHF
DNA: TGTGCCAGCAGTCTACCTGACAGGGCTTCACCCCTCCACTTT

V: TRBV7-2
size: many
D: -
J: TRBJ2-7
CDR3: CASSLGDRYEQYF
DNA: TGTGCCAGCAGCTTAGGAGACAGATACGAGCAGTACTTC

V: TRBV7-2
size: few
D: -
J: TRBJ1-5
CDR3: CASSASVLQPQHF
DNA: TGTGCCAGCAGCGCCTCCGTCCTACAGCCCCAGCATTTT

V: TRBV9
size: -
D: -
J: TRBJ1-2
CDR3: CASSGTNRVEGYTF
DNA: TGTGCCAGCAGCGGAACCAACAGGGTAGAGGGCTACACCTTC

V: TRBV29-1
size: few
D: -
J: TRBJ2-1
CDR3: CSVEEGEGPIYNEQFF
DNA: TGCAGCGTTGAAGAGGGCGAGGGGCCCATCTACAATGAGCAGTTCTTC

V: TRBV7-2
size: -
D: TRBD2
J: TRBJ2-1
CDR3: CASSLVGLAGGPNEQFF
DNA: TGTGCCAGCAGCTTAGTAGGACTAGCGGGGGGACCCAATGAGCAGTTCTTC

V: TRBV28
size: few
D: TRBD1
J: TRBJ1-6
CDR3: CASSSTGQGRDSPLHF
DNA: TGTGCCAGCAGTTCCACCGGACAGGGTCGAGACTCACCCCTCCACTTT

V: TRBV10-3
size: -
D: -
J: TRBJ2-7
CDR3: CAISPQGGTYEQYF
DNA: TGTGCCATCAGTCCTCAGGGGGGTACTTACGAGCAGTACTTC